This T cell receptor (beta chain) was captured by sequencing in a study of CD8 T cells in Susac syndrome. TCR beta sequences were obtained from blood CD8+ and CD4+ T cells. The multiple sclerosis control cohort comprised treatment-naive individuals presenting with stable or active relapsing-remitting disease. Both CD4+ and CD8+ T cells were negatively isolated, and TEMRA cells underwent FACS enrichment. Germline V CDR1 and CDR2: MNHNY, SVGAGI (reference sequence). Trimming removed 5 bases from V and 0 bases from J, with 13 bases in between. This CDR3 spans 15 amino acids. The authors reverse transcribed about 0.5 to 1 ug RNA with random hexamers. The TCR beta CDR3 was amplified by immunoSEQ multiplex PCR across 54 Vbeta, 13 Jbeta. TCRdb re-analysed the immunoSEQ multiplex PCR reads in MiXCR, keeping a single row per CDR3 protein. The repertoire includes 100,000 to 150,000 distinct CDR3 sequences, about 94% of them detected once, and around 0.12% sits in the top ten.

The V gene is TRBV6-6, the J gene TRBJ1-1, with D perhaps matching TRBD1 (5 bases). Sequencing was done on a sample of CD4+ T cells from PBMCs. This TCR derives from a human donor with multiple sclerosis. The CDR3 DNA sequence: TGTGCCAGCAGTCCCGTTGACAGATTGAACACTGAAGCTTTCTTT. It translates to CASSPVDRLNTEAFF.